This TCR beta chain stems from a study of blood T cell repertoires in COVID-19. Between the trimmed V and J ends, which lost 1 base and 2 bases, there was a span of 12 bases. CDR3 length: 16 residues. Germline lookup yields CDR1 LGHDT and CDR2 YNNKEL (reference sequence). The data were produced by immunoSEQ multiplex PCR, yet TCRdb's version contains in-frame clones alone and is incomplete. The sample lists 350,000 to 450,000 clones, less than 90% occurring once. V is TRBV3-1 (or the pseudogene TRBV3-2) and J is TRBJ2-1, with a weak D call TRBD2 (7 bases). The specimen sequenced was peripheral blood. The receptor was isolated from a woman aged 60-75 years with COVID-19, enrolled during active disease. CDR3 DNA: TGTGCCAGCAGCCAAGTACCGGGGGGCACCTACAATGAGCAGTTCTTC. Its translation is CASSQVPGGTYNEQFF.